One sample yielded the 25 T cell receptor beta chains listed below, sequenced in a study of blood T cell repertoires in COVID-19 (dated by TCRdb to 2020 to 2021). The method was the immunoSEQ multiplex PCR assay. This is the immuneACCESS table as TCRdb keeps it, with only in-frame sequences that have V and J called. A part of the clones is gone; compared with another copy, unresolved V genes explain less than half, and the rest is unexplained. The sample table contains 210,000 or so clones; only one count was recorded for approximately 80% of them. Approximately 1.8% of the sample is held by the ten biggest clonotypes. Material for sequencing was PBMCs or T cells enriched from blood (not recorded which). These receptors originate from a man between 60 and 75 years old who had recovered from COVID-19.

The rearrangement links TRBV21-1 to TRBJ2-7; TRBD1 is the table's D call, not checked against the DNA. TRBV21-1 is marked as a pseudogene. The CDR3 runs to 14 residues. For the CDR3, the DNA is TGTGCCAGCAGCAAAGCTAGGGCAGGGGGCAAACAGTACTTC. It specifies CASSKARAGGKQYF.

This clone was counted a single time. The chain carries TRBV4-1 and TRBJ1-1; tentative D call: TRBD1 (5 bases). V was cut by 1 base and J by 10 bases, with 22 bases left in between. The germline gives CDR1 MGHRA, CDR2 YSYEKL. CDR3 length: 16 residues. In nucleotides, the CDR3 is TGCGCCAGCAGCCAAGGGGTCCCAACCGCGACAGATGCAGCTTTCTTT. Its protein product is CASSQGVPTATDAAFF.

In its sample, this clone was seen once. CDR3 protein: CASSQDPRGTTIPYEQYF. The DNA of the CDR3 is TGCGCCAGCAGCCAAGACCCTAGGGGGACAACTATTCCCTACGAGCAGTACTTC. The chain carries TRBV4-1 and TRBJ2-7, with D possibly being TRBD1 (6 bases). Trimming removed 0 bases from V and 2 bases from J, with 20 bases in between. Germline-derived CDR1 and CDR2 are MGHRA and YSYEKL. The CDR3 has 18 residues.

The chain joins TRBV1 to TRBJ2-7; the table's D call of TRBD2 was not tested on the DNA. TRBV1 counts as a pseudogene. This CDR3 has 16 residues. CDR3 in amino acids: CTSSQVYLNGAYEQYF. CDR3 bases: TGCACCAGCAGCCAAGTATATCTGAACGGGGCCTACGAGCAGTACTTC.

V gene TRBV9 combines with J gene TRBJ2-5; 10 bases line up with TRBD2. The CDR3 has 14 residues. The germline V gene encodes CDR1 SGDLS and CDR2 YYNGEE. The junction had 7 bases not matched to a gene; V was cut back by 6 bases and J by 5 bases. The DNA of the CDR3 is TGTGCCAGCACCTCTAGCGGGGGTCGGGAGACCCAGTACTTC. It is translated as CASTSSGGRETQYF.

V usage is TRBV2 and J usage is TRBJ2-7, with 9 positions matching TRBD2. Germline CDR1 reads SNHLY; CDR2 reads FYNNEI. After removal of 5 bases from V and 3 bases from J, the junction contained 8 bases not matched to a gene. CDR3 length equals 15 residues. CDR3 sequence reads: CASSSRTSEHYEQYF. The CDR3 bases are TGTGCCAGCAGTTCCAGGACTAGCGAGCACTACGAGCAGTACTTC.

The chain is built from TRBV6-1 and TRBJ1-4; 8 bases agree with TRBD1. The length of the CDR3 is 16 residues. J was trimmed by 4 bases and V by 3 bases; bases with no gene match: 7. The germline V gene encodes CDR1 MNHNS and CDR2 SASEGT. The CDR3 DNA reads TGTGCCAGCAGTGATTGGGGACAGGCCAATAATGAAAAACTGTTTTTT. Amino acid sequence: CASSDWGQANNEKLFF.

This rearrangement joins TRBV6-5 to TRBJ1-1, with D perhaps TRBD1 (6 bases). The V gene lost 6 bases and the J gene lost 4 bases, with 18 bases spanning the gap. The germline gives CDR1 MNHEY, CDR2 SVGAGI. The CDR3 runs 15 residues. The CDR3 here is CASRTGKQGGTEAFF. The CDR3 DNA sequence: TGTGCCAGCAGGACGGGGAAACAGGGCGGCACTGAAGCTTTCTTT.

This clone was seen just once. The V and J genes are TRBV19 and TRBJ1-5; TRBD1 might be the D (5 bases). Germline assignment: CDR1 LNHDA and CDR2 SQIVND (reference sequence). This CDR3 has 15 residues. V was shortened by 8 bases and J by 5 bases, with 19 bases between the two germline ends. The CDR3 DNA reads as TGTGCCAGTGGGGTTGGGGCCAGGTCGGATCAGCCCCAGCATTTT. Protein: CASGVGARSDQPQHF.

CDR3 protein: CASSSRVTYNEQFF. The CDR3 DNA follows: TGTGCCAGCAGCTCTCGGGTCACCTACAATGAGCAGTTCTTC. The chain uses TRBV11-1 and TRBJ2-1; D not certain. The CDR3 consists of 14 residues. Germline CDR1 reads SGHAT; CDR2 reads FQDESV (reference sequence). V was shortened by 4 bases and J by 2 bases, with 9 bases between the two germline ends.

V is TRBV11-3 and J is TRBJ2-1; D is possibly TRBD2 (6 bases). Looked up from germline, CDR1 is SGHNT and CDR2 is YENEEA. V lost 8 bases, J lost 6 bases, and 29 bases lay in between. The CDR3 has 18 residues. The CDR3 spells CASAGQFFTPATTNEQFF. The CDR3 DNA reads as TGTGCCAGCGCGGGGCAGTTCTTCACTCCCGCTACGACCAATGAGCAGTTCTTC.

V usage is TRBV6-5 and J usage is TRBJ1-2; tentative D call: TRBD1 (6 bases). The germline gives CDR1 MNHEY, CDR2 SVGAGI. The CDR3 runs 16 residues. V lost 6 bases and J 1 base, leaving 18 bases between the germline ends. The CDR3 sequence is CASSYTNGQLNYGYTF. The DNA of the CDR3 is TGTGCCAGCAGCTACACCAATGGACAGCTTAACTATGGCTACACCTTC.

The chain employs TRBV10-3 and TRBJ2-7; D is possibly TRBD2 (6 bases). Germline V gives CDR1 ENHRY, CDR2 SYGVKD. V gave up 4 bases and J gave up 2 bases, with 15 bases separating them. This CDR3 contains 15 residues. The CDR3 coding sequence is TGTGCCATCAGTGCCGGGACTTCTTTAACCTACGAGCAGTACTTC. Translating gives CAISAGTSLTYEQYF.

The V and J genes are TRBV5-1 and TRBJ1-2; the match to TRBD1 covers 7 bases. V lost 0 bases and J lost 8; bases outside the gene matches: 7. The CDR3 runs 14 residues. Germline loops: CDR1 SGHRS, CDR2 YFSETQ. CDR3 sequence (DNA): TGCGCCAGCAGCTTGGATGGGACAGCACGCGGCTACACCTTC. This sequence encodes CASSLDGTARGYTF.

The chain has TRBV27 and TRBJ1-2, with 11 bases identical to TRBD1. This CDR3 has 13 residues. Germline CDR1 reads MNHEY; CDR2 reads SMNVEV (reference sequence). The trim removed 2 bases at V and 7 bases at J, leaving 0 bases unmatched. The CDR3 sequence is CASSLGTGGGYTF. The CDR3 DNA reads as TGTGCCAGCAGTTTAGGGACAGGGGGTGGCTACACCTTC.

The chain uses TRBV12-5 and TRBJ1-1, with 9 nucleotides matching TRBD1. V was clipped by 5 bases and J by 6 bases; unmatched bases: 13. The CDR3 contains 16 residues. CDR1 and CDR2 (germline): LGHNT, FRNRAP. The CDR3 bases are TGTGCTAGTGGTGGGACAGGGTCCCGAGGGCCGGCTGAAGCTTTCTTT. Its translation: CASGGTGSRGPAEAFF.

CDR3 DNA: TGTGCCAGCAGCAAAGCAGGTTGTTCGGGGGATACGCAGTATTTT. Translated: CASSKAGCSGDTQYF. The gene calls are TRBV21-1 and TRBJ2-3; the D segment call TRBD2 is taken from the table without a DNA check. TRBV21-1 is annotated as a pseudogene. This CDR3 is built from 15 residues.

This clone occurred many times. The chain recombines TRBV6-2 or TRBV6-3 with TRBJ1-2, with D perhaps matching TRBD1 (6 bases). CDR1 and CDR2 from the germline V gene are MNHEY and SVGEGT. There are 15 residues in the CDR3. The V end was cut by 5 bases, the J end by 4 bases, with 17 bases between. The CDR3 sequence is CASSPAGALPYGYTF. CDR3 bases: TGTGCCAGCAGTCCAGCGGGGGCGCTTCCCTATGGCTACACCTTC.

The rearrangement links TRBV7-8 to TRBJ2-7, with a weak D call TRBD1 (5 bases). Trimming removed 0 bases from V and 3 bases from J, with 9 bases in between. The germline V gene encodes CDR1 SGHVS and CDR2 FQNEAQ. The CDR3 is 14 amino acids. In DNA, the CDR3 is TGTGCCAGCAGCTTAGCAGGCAGGGACTACGAGCAGTACTTC. It translates to CASSLAGRDYEQYF.

The V gene is TRBV3-1 (or the pseudogene TRBV3-2), the J gene TRBJ2-1; D might be TRBD2 (5 bases). Trimming left V 3 bases short and J 4 bases short, with 7 bases between. This CDR3 is built from 13 residues. Per germline, CDR1 LGHDT and CDR2 YNNKEL (reference sequence). This CDR3 reads CASSQSGYNEQFF. The CDR3, as DNA: TGTGCCAGCAGCCAGTCGGGGTACAATGAGCAGTTCTTC.

The gene calls are TRBV5-4 and TRBJ2-2; 12 bases match TRBD2. Trimming at V came to 4 bases and at J to 4 bases, leaving 2 bases not matched to a gene. Germline CDR1 is SGHNT and CDR2 is YYREEE (reference sequence). The CDR3 covers 15 residues. The CDR3 protein is CASSTSGGFTGELFF. The CDR3 DNA reads TGTGCCAGCAGCACTAGCGGGGGGTTCACCGGGGAGCTGTTTTTT.

The chain is built from TRBV2 and TRBJ1-3; no clear D. In germline, CDR1 is SNHLY, CDR2 FYNNEI. The CDR3 runs 14 residues. Trimming took 6 bases from V and 0 from J, leaving 9 bases between them. DNA for the CDR3: TGTGCCAGCAGCAACACCGTCTCTGGAAACACCATATATTTT. Residues: CASSNTVSGNTIYF. Complete variable domain (other parts from reference TRBV2 and TRBJ1-3): EPEVTQTPSHQVTQMGQEVILRCVPISNHLYFYWYRQILGQKVEFLVSFYNNEISEKSEIFDDQFSVERPDGSNFTLKIRSTKLEDSAMYFCASSNTVSGNTIYFGEGSWLTVV.

The chain carries TRBV2 and TRBJ2-5; D is unclear. Trimming shortened V by 0 bases and J by 7 bases, and 6 bases separated the two germline ends. CDR1 and CDR2 (germline): SNHLY, FYNNEI. The CDR3 sequence is 12 residues long. In nucleotides, the CDR3 is TGTGCCAGCAGTGAAGCCCCCGGGACCCAGTACTTC. Protein sequence: CASSEAPGTQYF.

The chain is built from TRBV5-6 and TRBJ2-1; D is possibly TRBD2 (6 bases). V was trimmed by 1 base and J by 2 bases, leaving 10 bases between them. Germline assignment: CDR1 SGHDT and CDR2 YYEEEE. The CDR3 length is 15 residues. The CDR3 reads CASSLLRGTYNEQFF. For the CDR3, the DNA is TGTGCCAGCAGCTTGCTCCGGGGGACCTACAATGAGCAGTTCTTC.

This chain joins TRBV27 and TRBJ2-1; 8 nucleotides line up with TRBD1. V dropped 5 bases and J dropped 4; count of bases not matched to a gene: 13. This CDR3 spans 17 amino acids. The germline CDR1 and CDR2 sequences are MNHEY and SMNVEV (reference sequence). CDR3 region: CASSISPPGGAYNEQFF. CDR3 in DNA: TGTGCCAGCAGTATCTCGCCTCCAGGGGGCGCGTACAATGAGCAGTTCTTC.